The 12 T cell receptor beta chains listed next were all sequenced from one sample in a study of tumor and adjacent non-tumor tissue in lung cancer. RNA was extracted from bulk tissue without any cell sorting. TCRbeta libraries were built with three rounds of nested PCR, modified from ARM-PCR. TCRdb fed the multiplex PCR reads into MiXCR, producing one record per CDR3 protein. The table shows 200,000 to 250,000 distinct CDR3 sequences, with 60% to 85% occurring only once. The specimen was lung tumor tissue. All receptors come from a man between 60 and 75 years old with non-small cell lung cancer.

Turning to this clonotype: A much larger clone sits a single nucleotide away, making a read error possible. Without the conserved terminal phenylalanine or tryptophan, this CDR3 likely stems from a read error. V is TRBV6-2 or TRBV6-3 and J is TRBJ1-2; 7 bases align to TRBD1. The V segment lost 8 bases and the J segment 5 bases; nucleotides outside the gene matches: 2. Germline CDR1 is MNHEY and CDR2 is SVGEGT. The CDR3 spans 11 residues. The CDR3 loop is CASHRGYGYTL. The CDR3 DNA sequence: TGTGCCAGCCACAGGGGTTATGGCTACACCTTA.

A remark on this clonotype: The junction does not match germline at one end; this may be a read error. The chain carries TRBV11-1 and TRBJ2-5; D may be TRBD2 (6 bases). This CDR3 is built from 14 residues. The germline V gene encodes CDR1 SGHAT and CDR2 FQDESV (reference sequence). This chain's CDR3 is CAISFTAGGETQYF. Written as DNA, the CDR3 is TGTGCCATCAGCTTTACAGCGGGTGGAGAGACCCAGTATTTC.

This chain links TRBV6-2 or TRBV6-3 with TRBJ1-2; D is uncertain. The germline V gene encodes CDR1 MNHEY and CDR2 SVGEGT. V gave up 7 bases and J gave up 8 bases, with 29 bases separating them. The CDR3 spans 17 residues. CDR3 protein: CASNLLNKDLRAYGYTF. CDR3 coding DNA: TGTGCCAGCAATTTATTAAACAAGGATTTAAGAGCGTACGGCTACACCTTC.

This clonotype was recorded once. A much larger clone differs from this one at a single base, so this may be a read error. The chain carries TRBV29-1 and TRBJ2-1; D perhaps matches TRBD1 (6 bases). CDR3 length: 11 residues. CDR1 and CDR2 from the germline V gene are SQVTM and ANQGSEA. Deletions cut 3 bases from V and 12 bases from J, with 12 bases between. The CDR3 is CSVDGGDGQFF. CDR3 nucleotides: TGCAGCGTTGATGGGGGCGATGGGCAGTTCTTC.

In the case of this clonotype: A much bigger clone sits one base away, suggesting this may be a read error. The chain has TRBV6-2 or TRBV6-3 and TRBJ2-7; D tentatively fits TRBD1 or TRBD2 (5 bases each). Per the germline V gene, CDR1 is MNHEY and CDR2 is SVGEGT. This CDR3 contains 18 residues. The CDR3: CVSSYPLREGSLSYEQYF. The CDR3, as DNA: TGTGTCAGCAGTTACCCCCTTCGAGAGGGGTCTCTCTCCTACGAGCAGTACTTC.

As concerns this clonotype: This may arise from a read error, as a much more abundant clone is one base away. The CDR3 coding sequence is TGCAGCGTTGAAATCCGACGGCGGGTCGGTGAGCAGTTCTTC. Residues: CSVEIRRRVGEQFF. The V and J genes are TRBV29-1 and TRBJ2-1; D might be TRBD2 (5 bases). Per the germline V gene, CDR1 is SQVTM and CDR2 is ANQGSEA. This CDR3 has 14 amino acids. The ends were cut back, 2 bases at V and 9 bases at J, with 17 bases in the middle.

This clonotype was detected ten times or more. The chain carries TRBV6-2 or TRBV6-3 and TRBJ2-2; 10 bases match TRBD2. Germline CDR1 is MNHEY and CDR2 is SVGEGT. The V and J ends lost 10 bases and 6 bases, in that order; junction bases with no gene match: 11. The CDR3 consists of 15 residues. CDR3 sequence (DNA): TGTGCCACCGATTCGGGGACTAGCGAGTCCGGGGAGCTGTTTTTT. Translating it yields CATDSGTSESGELFF.

As to this clonotype: It is likely a read error, because the conserved phenylalanine at the end of the CDR3 is missing. V usage is TRBV11-3 and J usage is TRBJ2-1; D not resolved. Germline V gives CDR1 SGHNT, CDR2 YENEEA. CDR3 size: 13 residues. CDR3 in DNA: TGTGCCAGCAGCTTACTAAGGGTAAATGATCAGTTCTTA. Protein sequence: CASSLLRVNDQFL.

This clonotype was counted a few times. A much larger clone lies a single base off, so this may be a read error. Because the CDR3 is missing its conserved closing phenylalanine or tryptophan, this is likely a read error. The V gene is TRBV29-1, the J gene TRBJ1-2, with D unresolved. The CDR3 is 12 residues long. The germline V gene encodes CDR1 SQVTM and CDR2 ANQGSEA. The germline V and J ends were trimmed by 2 bases and 3 bases, with 7 bases remaining between them. The CDR3 protein is CSVEIGYYGYTS. CDR3 DNA: TGCAGCGTTGAAATAGGGTACTATGGCTACACCTCC.

With respect to this clonotype: A read error may explain this, as a much larger clone is one base away. This chain joins TRBV6-5 and TRBJ2-3; D unresolved. V shed 5 bases and J shed 2 bases, with 11 bases lying between them. The germline gives CDR1 MNHEY, CDR2 SVGAGI. The CDR3 spans 14 residues. The CDR3 reads CASSPQVNTDTQYF. The CDR3, as DNA: TGTGCCAGCAGTCCTCAGGTCAACACAGATACGCAGTATTTT.

V usage is TRBV5-1 and J usage is TRBJ2-5, with 8 positions matching TRBD1. J lost 4 bases, V lost 4 bases, and 6 bases had no gene match. CDR1 SGHRS and CDR2 YFSETQ come from the germline V gene. This CDR3 is 14 amino acids long. The CDR3 coding sequence is TGCGCCAGCAGCATCACAGGGGGGAGAGAGACCCAGTACTTC. Translating it yields CASSITGGRETQYF.

Details on this clonotype: A much larger clonotype is one base distant, so this may be a read error. The chain joins TRBV6-2 or TRBV6-3 to TRBJ2-3; D tentatively reads TRBD1 or TRBD2 (6 bases each). Germline values: CDR1 MNHEY, CDR2 SVGEGT. This CDR3 is 17 amino acids long. V lost 2 bases and J 4 bases, leaving 19 bases between the germline ends. The CDR3 DNA is TGTGCCAGCAGTTACGGTCGCGGGACAAGGCCCCCAGATACGCAGTATTTT. Its translation is CASSYGRGTRPPDTQYF.